Frequency places the clone carrying this TCR beta chain as medium-sized (0.01 to 0.1%). The antigen is not known. The TCR beta sequencing libraries came from UMI-labeled 5' RACE. TCRdb reprocessed the 5' RACE reads and reports one entry per CDR3 protein, with no DNA. The sample spans approximately 7,000 distinct CDR3 sequences; the ten largest clones claim approximately 22%. The sample originates from a study of human CD8 memory T cell subsets. This CDR3 has 13 residues. Germline assignment: CDR1 SQVTM and CDR2 ANQGSEA. Notes on the study in general: Estimates that used Chao1 suggested higher diversity in stem-like memory T cells than in precursor exhausted T cells.

Healthy donors' buffy coats supplied the PBMC. In each subset, RNA was taken from duplicate vials, each of over 120,000 sorted CD8+ T cells. Sequenced input: CD8+ T cells from PBMCs. The chain couples TRBV29-1 to TRBJ1-1. This receptor was taken from a human donor in good health. CDR3 sequence reads: CSARLSMNTEAFF.